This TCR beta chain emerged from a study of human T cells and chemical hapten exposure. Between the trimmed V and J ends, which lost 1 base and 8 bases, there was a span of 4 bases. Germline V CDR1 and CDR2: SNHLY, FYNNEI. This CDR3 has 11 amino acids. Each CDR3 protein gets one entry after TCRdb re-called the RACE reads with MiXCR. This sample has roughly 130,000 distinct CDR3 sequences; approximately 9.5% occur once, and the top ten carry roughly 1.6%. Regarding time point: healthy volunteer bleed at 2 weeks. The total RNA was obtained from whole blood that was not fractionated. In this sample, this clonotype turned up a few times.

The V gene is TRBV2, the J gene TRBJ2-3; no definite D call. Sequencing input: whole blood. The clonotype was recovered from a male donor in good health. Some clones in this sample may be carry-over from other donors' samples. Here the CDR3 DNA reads TGTGCCAGCAGTGAAGGGGGTACGCAGTATTTT. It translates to CASSEGGTQYF.